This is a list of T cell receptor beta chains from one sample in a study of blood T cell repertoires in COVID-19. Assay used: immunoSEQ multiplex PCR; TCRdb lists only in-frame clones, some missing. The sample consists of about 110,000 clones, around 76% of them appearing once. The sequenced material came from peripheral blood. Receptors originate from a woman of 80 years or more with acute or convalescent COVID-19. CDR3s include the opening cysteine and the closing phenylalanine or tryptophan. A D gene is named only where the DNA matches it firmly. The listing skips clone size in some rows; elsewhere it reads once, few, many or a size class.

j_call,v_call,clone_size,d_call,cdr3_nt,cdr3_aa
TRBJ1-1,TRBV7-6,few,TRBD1,TGTGCCAGCAGCTTACAGGGGGCAGTCACTGAAGCTTTCTTT,CASSLQGAVTEAFF
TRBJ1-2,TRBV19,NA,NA,TGTGCCACCCATCCCTTGGGAGGCAACTATGGCTACACCTTC,CATHPLGGNYGYTF
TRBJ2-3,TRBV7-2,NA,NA,TGTGCCAGCAGCTTAGCCCATCGGACAGATACGCAGTATTTT,CASSLAHRTDTQYF
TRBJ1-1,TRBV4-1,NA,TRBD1,TGCGCCAGCAGCCTCGGGACAGGGGGGACTGAAGCTTTCTTT,CASSLGTGGTEAFF
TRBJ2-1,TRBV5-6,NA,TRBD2,TGTGCCAGCAGCGCCCCACTAGCGGGGGAGCAGTTCTTC,CASSAPLAGEQFF
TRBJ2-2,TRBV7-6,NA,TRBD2,TGTGCCAGCAGCCTCGGCCTAGGGAGGGCCGGGGAGCTGTTTTTT,CASSLGLGRAGELFF
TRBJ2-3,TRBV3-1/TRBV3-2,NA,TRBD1,TGTGCCAGCAGCCAATTTACCGGGACAGCTTACTCTAGCACAGATACGCAGTATTTT,CASSQFTGTAYSSTDTQYF
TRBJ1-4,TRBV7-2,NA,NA,TGTGCCAGCAGCTTAGCGCTCGGAAAACTGTTTTTT,CASSLALGKLFF
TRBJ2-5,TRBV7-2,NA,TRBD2,TGTGCCAGCAGCCTGGGACTAGCGGGGCGACAAGAGACCCAGTACTTC,CASSLGLAGRQETQYF
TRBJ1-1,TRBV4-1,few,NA,TGCGCCAGCAGCCAAAAGGACATCGGGTGGACTGAAGCTTTCTTT,CASSQKDIGWTEAFF
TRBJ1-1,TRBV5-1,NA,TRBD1,TGCGCCAGCAGCCCGTCTGACAGGGCTTACGCTGAAGCTTTCTTT,CASSPSDRAYAEAFF
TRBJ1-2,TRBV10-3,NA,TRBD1,TGTGCCACCGGGGACAGCGAGACTAACTATGGCTACACCTTC,CATGDSETNYGYTF
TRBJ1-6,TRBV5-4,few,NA,TGTGCCAGCAGCTTGGTTGGCAGGGAAGGATCACCCCTCCACTTT,CASSLVGREGSPLHF
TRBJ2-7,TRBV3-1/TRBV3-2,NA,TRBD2,TGTGCCAGCAGCCAAGGTAGCGGGAGGGCCTCAGAGCAGTACTTC,CASSQGSGRASEQYF
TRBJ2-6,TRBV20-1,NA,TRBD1,TGCAGTGCTAGTCAAGGGGGCCTTATACTCTCTGGGGCCAACGTCCTGACTTTC,CSASQGGLILSGANVLTF
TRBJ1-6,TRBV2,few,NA,TGTGCCAGCAGTGAGGGAGTGGACTATTCTTCACCCCTCCACTTT,CASSEGVDYSSPLHF
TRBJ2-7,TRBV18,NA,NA,TGTGCCAGCTCCAGGGGTCCATCCTACGAGCAGTACTTC,CASSRGPSYEQYF
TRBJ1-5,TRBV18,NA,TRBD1,TGTGCCAGCTCAGGTTTGAGAACAGGGGGTCAGGAAGCCCAGCATTTT,CASSGLRTGGQEAQHF
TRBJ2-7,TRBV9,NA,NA,TGTGCCAGCAGCGTAGACTACGGCGGGTACGAGCAGTACTTC,CASSVDYGGYEQYF
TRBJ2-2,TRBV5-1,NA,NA,TGCGCCAGCTACCATCTCGAGGCCGGGGAGCTGTTTTTT,CASYHLEAGELFF
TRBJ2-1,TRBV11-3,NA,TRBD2,TGTGCCAGCAGCATGAGGACTAGCGGGAGTGATGAGCAGTTCTTC,CASSMRTSGSDEQFF
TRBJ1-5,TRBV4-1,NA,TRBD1,TGCGCCAGCAGCCATTCGCCAGGGGGGCGAGACAATCAGCCCCAGCATTTT,CASSHSPGGRDNQPQHF
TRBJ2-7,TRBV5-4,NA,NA,TGTGCCAGCACAGAGGAGGGGTCCCATTCCTACGAGCAGTACTTC,CASTEEGSHSYEQYF
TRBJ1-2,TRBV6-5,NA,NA,TGTGCCAGCAGTCTCCGGGACATCGATGGCTACACCTTC,CASSLRDIDGYTF
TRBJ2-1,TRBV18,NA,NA,TGTGCCAGCTCACCCCAGAATGGCAATGAGCAGTTCTTC,CASSPQNGNEQFF
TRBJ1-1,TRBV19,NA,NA,TGTGCCAGTAGTATAACCGGGACAAACACTGAAGCTTTCTTT,CASSITGTNTEAFF
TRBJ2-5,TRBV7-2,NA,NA,TGTGCCAGCAGCTTAAGGGCGGGGGCGGTACAAGAGACCCAGTACTTC,CASSLRAGAVQETQYF
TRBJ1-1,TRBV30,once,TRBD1,TGTGCCTGGAGTGGGACAGGGTGGAGGACTGAAGCTTTCTTT,CAWSGTGWRTEAFF
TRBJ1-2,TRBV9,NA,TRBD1,TGTGCCAGCAGCGTGGGACAGACCGTCTATGGCTACACCTTC,CASSVGQTVYGYTF
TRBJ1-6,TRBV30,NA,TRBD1,TGTGCCTGGAGCGGGACAGGGCTCTCCTATAATTCACCCCTCCACTTT,CAWSGTGLSYNSPLHF